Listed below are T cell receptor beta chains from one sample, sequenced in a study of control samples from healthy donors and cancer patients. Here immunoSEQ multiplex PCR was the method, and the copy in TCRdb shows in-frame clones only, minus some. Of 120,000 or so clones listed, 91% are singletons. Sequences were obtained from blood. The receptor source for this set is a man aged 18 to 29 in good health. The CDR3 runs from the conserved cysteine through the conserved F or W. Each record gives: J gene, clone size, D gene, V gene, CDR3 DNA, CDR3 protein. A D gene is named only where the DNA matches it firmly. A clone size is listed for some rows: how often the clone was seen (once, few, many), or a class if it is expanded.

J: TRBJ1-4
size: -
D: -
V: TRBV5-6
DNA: TGTGCCAGCAGCTTGCCAGGGGTGCTTAATGAAAAACTGTTTTTT
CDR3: CASSLPGVLNEKLFF

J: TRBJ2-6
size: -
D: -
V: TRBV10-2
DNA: TGCGCCAGCAGTGAGTCGTTGTCGGGGGCCAACGTCCTGACTTTC
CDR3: CASSESLSGANVLTF

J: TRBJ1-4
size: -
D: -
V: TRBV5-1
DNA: TGCGCCAGCAGCTTGTTTGAGACATATGGAAAACTGTTTTTT
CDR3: CASSLFETYGKLFF

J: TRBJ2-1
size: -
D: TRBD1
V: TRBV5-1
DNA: TGCGCCAGCCGAAAACGGGACAGCGAGGGCAATGAGCAGTTCTTC
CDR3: CASRKRDSEGNEQFF

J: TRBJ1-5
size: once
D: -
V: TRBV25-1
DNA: TGTGCCAGCAGTGGGAGGGCGAGCAATCAGCCCCAGCATTTT
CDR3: CASSGRASNQPQHF

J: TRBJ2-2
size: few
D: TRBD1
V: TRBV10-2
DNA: TGCGCCAGCAGAAGCGGGACAGGGATCAACACCGGGGAGCTGTTTTTT
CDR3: CASRSGTGINTGELFF

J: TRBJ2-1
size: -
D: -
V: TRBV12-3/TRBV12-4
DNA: TGTGCCAGCAGTTCCCTCTCCCGTCAGTTCTTC
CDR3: CASSSLSRQFF

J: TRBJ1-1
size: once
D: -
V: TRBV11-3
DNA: TGTGCCAGCAGCTCCTGGGAGGGCACTGAAGCTTTCTTT
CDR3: CASSSWEGTEAFF

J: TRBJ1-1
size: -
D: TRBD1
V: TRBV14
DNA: TGTGCCAGCAGCCTCTGGACAGGGGGCTCTGAAGCTTTCTTT
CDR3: CASSLWTGGSEAFF

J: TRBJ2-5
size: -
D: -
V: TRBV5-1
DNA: TGCGCCAGCAGCTTGGGCAGGGATGAGACCCAGTACTTC
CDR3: CASSLGRDETQYF

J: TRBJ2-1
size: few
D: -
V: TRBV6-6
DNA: TGTGCCAGCAGTATATCAGGGACTGAGCAGTTCTTC
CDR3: CASSISGTEQFF

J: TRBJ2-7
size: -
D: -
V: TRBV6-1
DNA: TGTGCCAGCAGTGAATGGTTATACGAGCAGTACTTC
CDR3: CASSEWLYEQYF

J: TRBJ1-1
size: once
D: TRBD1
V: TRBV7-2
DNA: TGTGCCAGCAGCCAGGGGACAGCCATGAACACTGAAGCTTTCTTT
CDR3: CASSQGTAMNTEAFF

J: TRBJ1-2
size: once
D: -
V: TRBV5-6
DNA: TGTGCCAGCAGCCAAGGGACCGGGTATGGCTACACCTTC
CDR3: CASSQGTGYGYTF

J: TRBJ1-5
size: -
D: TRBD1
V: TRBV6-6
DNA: TGTGCCAGCAGCTGTAGTAGGAGCGTAGGACAGGGGAGAGGTCAGCCCCAGCATTTT
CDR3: CASSCSRSVGQGRGQPQHF

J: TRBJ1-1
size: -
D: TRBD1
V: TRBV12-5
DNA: TGTGCTAGTGCCTCGGGACAGGGGGCAGGGATGGAAGCTTTCTTT
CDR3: CASASGQGAGMEAFF

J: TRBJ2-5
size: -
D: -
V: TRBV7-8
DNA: TGTGCCAGCAGCTTAGAACTAGCATATGAGACCCAGTACTTC
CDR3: CASSLELAYETQYF

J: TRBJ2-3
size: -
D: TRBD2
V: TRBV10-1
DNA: TGCGCCAGCAGTGAGTCTGCGGGGGGGAACGGAGATACGCAGTATTTT
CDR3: CASSESAGGNGDTQYF

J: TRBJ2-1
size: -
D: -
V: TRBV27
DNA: TGTGCCAGCACCCCCCTCGGGGCAGACTCCTACAATGAGCAGTTCTTC
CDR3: CASTPLGADSYNEQFF

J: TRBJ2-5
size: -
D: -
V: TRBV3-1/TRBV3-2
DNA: TGTGCCAGCAGCCAGATGGTGCAAGAGACCCAGTACTTC
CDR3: CASSQMVQETQYF

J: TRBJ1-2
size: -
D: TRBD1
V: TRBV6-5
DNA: TGTGCCAGCACCAAGGGACAGCACTATGGCTACACCTTC
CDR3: CASTKGQHYGYTF

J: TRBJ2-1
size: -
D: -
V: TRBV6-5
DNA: TGTGCCAGCAGTTACTCCAGGGCCCTGGATGAGCAGTTCTTC
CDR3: CASSYSRALDEQFF

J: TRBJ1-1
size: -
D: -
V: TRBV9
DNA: TGTGCCAGCACGAGTGGCACTGAAGCTTTCTTT
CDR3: CASTSGTEAFF

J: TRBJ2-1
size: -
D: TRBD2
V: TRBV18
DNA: TGTGCCAGCTCACCTAGGGGACTAGCGGGGGGCCGGTACAATGAGCAGTTCTTC
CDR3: CASSPRGLAGGRYNEQFF

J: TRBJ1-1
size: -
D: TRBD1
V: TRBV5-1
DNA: TGCGCCAGCAGCTCACGACAGGGGGGCACTGAAGCTTTCTTT
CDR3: CASSSRQGGTEAFF

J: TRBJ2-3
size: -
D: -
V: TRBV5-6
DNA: TGTGCCAGCAGGCAGGTCCGGGATAGTGCAGATACGCAGTATTTT
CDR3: CASRQVRDSADTQYF

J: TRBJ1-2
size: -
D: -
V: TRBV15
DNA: TGTGCCACCAGCAGTTTTGGGGGAGACTATGGCTACACCTTC
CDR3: CATSSFGGDYGYTF

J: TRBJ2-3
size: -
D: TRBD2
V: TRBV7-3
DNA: TGTGCCAGCAGCATCCTAGCGGGGGGCACCACAGATACGCAGTATTTT
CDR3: CASSILAGGTTDTQYF

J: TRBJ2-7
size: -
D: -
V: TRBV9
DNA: TGTGCCAGCAGCGTAGGGGTTGGGGGGCGGCTAAGCTCCTACGAGCAGTACTTC
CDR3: CASSVGVGGRLSSYEQYF

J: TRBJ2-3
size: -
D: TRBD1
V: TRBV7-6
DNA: TGTGCCAGCAGCCGGCTAGGGACAGGGTCGGGCACAGATACGCAGTATTTT
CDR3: CASSRLGTGSGTDTQYF

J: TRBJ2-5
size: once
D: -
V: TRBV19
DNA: TGTGCCAGTAGTATCGGACGGATCCAAGAGACCCAGTACTTC
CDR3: CASSIGRIQETQYF

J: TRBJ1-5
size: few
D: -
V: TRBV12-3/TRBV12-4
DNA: TGTGCCAGCAGTCGTCAGGTTAATCAGCCCCAGCATTTT
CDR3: CASSRQVNQPQHF

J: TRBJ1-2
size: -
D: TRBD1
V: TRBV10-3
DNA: TGTGCCATCAGTGAGTCCACAGGGGGAAGCTATGGCTACACCTTC
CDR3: CAISESTGGSYGYTF

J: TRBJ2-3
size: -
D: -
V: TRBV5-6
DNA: TGTGCCAGCAGTTCACAGTATAGCACAGATACGCAGTATTTT
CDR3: CASSSQYSTDTQYF

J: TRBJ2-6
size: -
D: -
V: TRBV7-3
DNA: TGTGCCAGCAGCTTTGACTCTGGGGCCAACGTCCTGACTTTC
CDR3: CASSFDSGANVLTF

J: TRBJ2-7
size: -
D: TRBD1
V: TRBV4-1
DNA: TGCGCCAGCAGCCAATGGACAGGGGTGAGGATCCCCTACGAGCAGTACTTC
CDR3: CASSQWTGVRIPYEQYF

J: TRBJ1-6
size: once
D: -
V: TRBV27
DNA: TGTGCCAGCAGTTTCGCGGAGGGGATTTATTCGCCCCTCCACTTT
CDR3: CASSFAEGIYSPLHF

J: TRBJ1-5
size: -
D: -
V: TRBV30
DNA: TGTGCCTGGAGTGTACTCACTAGCAATCAGCCCCAGCATTTT
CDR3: CAWSVLTSNQPQHF

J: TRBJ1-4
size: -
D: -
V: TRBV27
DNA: TGTGCCAGCAGTACTCAACAGGGAGGAACTAATGAAAAACTGTTTTTT
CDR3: CASSTQQGGTNEKLFF

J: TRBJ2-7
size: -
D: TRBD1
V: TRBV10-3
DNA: TGTGCCATCAGGGCCGGGACAGGGGAGGAGCAGTACTTC
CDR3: CAIRAGTGEEQYF

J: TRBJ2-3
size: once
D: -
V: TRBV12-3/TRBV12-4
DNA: TGTGCCAGCAGTTTATCCGGGACCCATACGCAGTATTTT
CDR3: CASSLSGTHTQYF

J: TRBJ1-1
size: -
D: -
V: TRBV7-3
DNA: TGTGCCAGCAGCTACGGACAGACCACTGAAGCTTTCTTT
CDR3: CASSYGQTTEAFF

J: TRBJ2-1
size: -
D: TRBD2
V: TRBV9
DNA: TGTGCCAGCACCCCCCGCGGGGGTGGATACAATGAGCAGTTCTTC
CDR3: CASTPRGGGYNEQFF

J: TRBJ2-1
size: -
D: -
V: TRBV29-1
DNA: TGCAGCGTTGAAGATCTTCTGGACCGAGGACGGGAGCAGTTCTTC
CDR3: CSVEDLLDRGREQFF

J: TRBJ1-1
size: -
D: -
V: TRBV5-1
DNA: TGCGCCAGCAGCCCACAGGTGGACACTGAAGCTTTCTTT
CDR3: CASSPQVDTEAFF

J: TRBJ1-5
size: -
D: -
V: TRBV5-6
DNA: TGTGCCAGCAGCTCCTGGAACCCCCATTCGACAGATAGCAATCAGCCCCAGCATTTT
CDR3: CASSSWNPHSTDSNQPQHF

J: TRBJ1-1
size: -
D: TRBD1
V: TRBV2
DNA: TGTGCCAGCACCGACAGGGGTACGTGGACTGAAGCTTTCTTT
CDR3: CASTDRGTWTEAFF

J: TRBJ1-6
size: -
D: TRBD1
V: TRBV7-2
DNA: TGTGCCAGCAGGCCACAGGGGTTCATTTGGTCACCCCTCCACTTT
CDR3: CASRPQGFIWSPLHF

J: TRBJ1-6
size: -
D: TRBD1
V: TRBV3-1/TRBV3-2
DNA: TGTGCCAGCAGCCAAGGAACAGGGGGCTGGGCAAATTCACCCCTCCACTTT
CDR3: CASSQGTGGWANSPLHF

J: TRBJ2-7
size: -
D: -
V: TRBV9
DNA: TGTGCCAGCAGCCCAAGAGGGCCGTACGAGAGTGTCTACGAGCAGTACTTC
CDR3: CASSPRGPYESVYEQYF

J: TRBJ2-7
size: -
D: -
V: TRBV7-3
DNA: TGTGCCAGCAGCCCCGGGTCCGGACGGGACGAGCAGTACTTC
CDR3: CASSPGSGRDEQYF

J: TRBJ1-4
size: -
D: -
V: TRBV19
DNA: TGTGCCGCGGGCGTGGGGGGGGTAGAAAAACTGTTTTTT
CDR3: CAAGVGGVEKLFF

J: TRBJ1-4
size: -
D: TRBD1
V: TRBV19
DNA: TGTGCCAGTAGCCCGACAGGGGGCAATGAAAAACTGTTTTTT
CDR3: CASSPTGGNEKLFF

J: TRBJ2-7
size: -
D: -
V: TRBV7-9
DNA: TGTGCCAGCAGCCCTCAGGACGAGCAGTACTTC
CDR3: CASSPQDEQYF

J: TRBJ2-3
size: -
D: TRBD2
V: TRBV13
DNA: TGTGCCAGCAGCTTAAGTCTCGGGGGGCGGGGGGCTGGTGAGGGCACAGATACGCAGTATTTT
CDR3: CASSLSLGGRGAGEGTDTQYF

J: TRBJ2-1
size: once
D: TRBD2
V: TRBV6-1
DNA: TGTGCCAGCAGTGGACAGTTCGGACTAGCGACCGACAATGAGCAGTTCTTC
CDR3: CASSGQFGLATDNEQFF

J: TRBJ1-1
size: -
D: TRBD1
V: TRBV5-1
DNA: TGCGCCAGCAATTTAGGCGCTCGGACAGGGAGATTCGGCACTGAAGCTTTCTTT
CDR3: CASNLGARTGRFGTEAFF

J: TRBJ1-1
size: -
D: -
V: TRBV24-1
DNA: TGTGCCACCAGTGATCCCGCCAGGGGTGAAGCTTTCTTT
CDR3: CATSDPARGEAFF

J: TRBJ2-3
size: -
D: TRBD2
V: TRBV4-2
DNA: TGTGCCAGCAGCCAAGATCCACGTAGCGGGGGGGCCGGAGATACGCAGTATTTT
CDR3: CASSQDPRSGGAGDTQYF